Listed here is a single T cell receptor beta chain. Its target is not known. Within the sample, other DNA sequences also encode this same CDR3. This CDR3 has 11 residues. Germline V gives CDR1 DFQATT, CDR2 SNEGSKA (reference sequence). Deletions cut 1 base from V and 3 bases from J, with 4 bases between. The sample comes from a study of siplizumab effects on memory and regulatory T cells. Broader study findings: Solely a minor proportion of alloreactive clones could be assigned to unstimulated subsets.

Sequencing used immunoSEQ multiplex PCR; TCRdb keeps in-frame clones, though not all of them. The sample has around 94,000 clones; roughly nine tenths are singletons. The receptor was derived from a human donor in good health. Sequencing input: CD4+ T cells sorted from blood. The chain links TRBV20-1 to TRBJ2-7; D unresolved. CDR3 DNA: TGCAGTGCTAGAGGCCTCTACGAGCAGTACTTC. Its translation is CSARGLYEQYF.